One sample yielded the 7 T cell receptor beta chains listed below, sequenced in a study of CD8 T cells in ankylosing spondylitis. TCRdb analysed the 5' RACE reads with MiXCR anew, one entry per CDR3 protein. This table holds 150,000 to 200,000 distinct CDR3 sequences, 15% to 20% found once. The specimen sequenced was blood, either unsorted or a sorted T cell fraction (not recorded which). All receptors come from a male donor with ankylosing spondylitis or in good health (not recorded which).

Only a few counts were recorded for this clonotype. The V and J genes are TRBV6-1 and TRBJ2-1; 11 bases agree with TRBD2. The length of the CDR3 is 15 residues. Germline CDR1 MNHNS, CDR2 SASEGT. Germline trimming cut 7 bases from V and 6 bases from J; bases unmatched to any gene: 8. Written as DNA, the CDR3 is TGTGCCAGCACTTTTGCCCTAGCGGGAGGCAATGAGCAGTTCTTC. It encodes CASTFALAGGNEQFF.

The J gene is TRBJ2-5, the V gene TRBV4-2, with a tentative D call TRBD2 (5 bases). The CDR3 contains 14 residues. Germline CDR1 is LGHNA and CDR2 is YNFKEQ. V was trimmed by 4 bases and J by 3 bases, leaving 12 bases between them. The CDR3 protein is CASSPGSAEETQYF. The CDR3, as DNA: TGTGCCAGCAGCCCGGGATCCGCGGAAGAGACCCAGTACTTC.

This clonotype was detected many times. The V gene is TRBV12-3 or TRBV12-4, the J gene TRBJ2-1; 9 bases agree with TRBD2. V dropped 6 bases and J dropped 9; count of bases not matched to a gene: 6. This CDR3 has 13 residues. In nucleotides, the CDR3 is TGTGCCAGCAGCACGACTAGCGGCCTTGAGCAGTTCTTC. It translates to CASSTTSGLEQFF.

This clonotype has a single count. The rearrangement uses TRBV27 and TRBJ1-1; 7 bases line up with TRBD1. In germline, CDR1 is MNHEY, CDR2 SMNVEV (reference sequence). The CDR3 has 13 amino acids. Trimming cost V 3 bases and J 10 bases; bases outside gene matches: 8. The CDR3 reads CASSLKGAGRAFF. CDR3 bases: TGTGCCAGCAGTTTGAAGGGGGCAGGGAGAGCTTTCTTT.

This clonotype was counted many times. V is TRBV28 and J is TRBJ2-2; D gene uncertain. The V gene lost 6 bases and the J gene lost 5 bases, with 13 bases spanning the gap. Germline V gene lookup returns CDR1 MDHEN and CDR2 SYDVKM. The CDR3 is made up of 14 amino acids. Written as DNA, the CDR3 is TGTGCCAGCAGGCGTCAGGACCTTACCGGGGAGCTGTTTTTT. As protein: CASRRQDLTGELFF.

V usage is TRBV29-1 and J usage is TRBJ2-7; D gene uncertain. CDR3 length: 13 residues. In germline, CDR1 is SQVTM, CDR2 ANQGSEA. V was trimmed by 1 base and J by 6 bases, leaving 13 bases between them. The CDR3 DNA reads TGCAGCGTTGAAGTGCCCCCCGGGTCCGAGCAGTACTTC. It codes for CSVEVPPGSEQYF.

The sample holds many counts of this clonotype. J is TRBJ2-1 and V is TRBV2; D is undetermined. V lost 4 bases to trimming and J lost 0 bases, with 10 bases between them. This CDR3 is 15 amino acids long. CDR1 and CDR2 (germline): SNHLY, FYNNEI. The chain's CDR3 is CASSGYQSSYNEQFF. The DNA of the CDR3 is TGTGCCAGCAGTGGGTACCAGTCCTCCTACAATGAGCAGTTCTTC.